This TCR beta chain was profiled in a study of shared clonotypes between healthy human individuals. Every donor was a Caucasian adult from Nashville, Tennessee. Trimming shortened V by 4 bases and J by 4 bases, and 17 bases separated the two germline ends. Germline V CDR1 and CDR2: LNHDA, SQIVND (reference sequence). The CDR3 contains 15 residues. The assay was immunoSEQ multiplex PCR, and TCRdb's table has in-frame clones only and misses some. The table lists 450,000 to 500,000 clones, approximately 81% of them singletons, with 12% in the top ten. Sequenced: PBMCs. The chain joins TRBV19 to TRBJ2-7, with D perhaps matching TRBD2 (7 bases). This receptor was taken from a middle-aged woman in good health. Some clones in this sample may be carry-over from other donors' samples. The CDR3 spells CASSTTQGGLYEQYF. The DNA of the CDR3 is TGTGCCAGTAGTACTACACAGGGAGGGTTGTACGAGCAGTACTTC.